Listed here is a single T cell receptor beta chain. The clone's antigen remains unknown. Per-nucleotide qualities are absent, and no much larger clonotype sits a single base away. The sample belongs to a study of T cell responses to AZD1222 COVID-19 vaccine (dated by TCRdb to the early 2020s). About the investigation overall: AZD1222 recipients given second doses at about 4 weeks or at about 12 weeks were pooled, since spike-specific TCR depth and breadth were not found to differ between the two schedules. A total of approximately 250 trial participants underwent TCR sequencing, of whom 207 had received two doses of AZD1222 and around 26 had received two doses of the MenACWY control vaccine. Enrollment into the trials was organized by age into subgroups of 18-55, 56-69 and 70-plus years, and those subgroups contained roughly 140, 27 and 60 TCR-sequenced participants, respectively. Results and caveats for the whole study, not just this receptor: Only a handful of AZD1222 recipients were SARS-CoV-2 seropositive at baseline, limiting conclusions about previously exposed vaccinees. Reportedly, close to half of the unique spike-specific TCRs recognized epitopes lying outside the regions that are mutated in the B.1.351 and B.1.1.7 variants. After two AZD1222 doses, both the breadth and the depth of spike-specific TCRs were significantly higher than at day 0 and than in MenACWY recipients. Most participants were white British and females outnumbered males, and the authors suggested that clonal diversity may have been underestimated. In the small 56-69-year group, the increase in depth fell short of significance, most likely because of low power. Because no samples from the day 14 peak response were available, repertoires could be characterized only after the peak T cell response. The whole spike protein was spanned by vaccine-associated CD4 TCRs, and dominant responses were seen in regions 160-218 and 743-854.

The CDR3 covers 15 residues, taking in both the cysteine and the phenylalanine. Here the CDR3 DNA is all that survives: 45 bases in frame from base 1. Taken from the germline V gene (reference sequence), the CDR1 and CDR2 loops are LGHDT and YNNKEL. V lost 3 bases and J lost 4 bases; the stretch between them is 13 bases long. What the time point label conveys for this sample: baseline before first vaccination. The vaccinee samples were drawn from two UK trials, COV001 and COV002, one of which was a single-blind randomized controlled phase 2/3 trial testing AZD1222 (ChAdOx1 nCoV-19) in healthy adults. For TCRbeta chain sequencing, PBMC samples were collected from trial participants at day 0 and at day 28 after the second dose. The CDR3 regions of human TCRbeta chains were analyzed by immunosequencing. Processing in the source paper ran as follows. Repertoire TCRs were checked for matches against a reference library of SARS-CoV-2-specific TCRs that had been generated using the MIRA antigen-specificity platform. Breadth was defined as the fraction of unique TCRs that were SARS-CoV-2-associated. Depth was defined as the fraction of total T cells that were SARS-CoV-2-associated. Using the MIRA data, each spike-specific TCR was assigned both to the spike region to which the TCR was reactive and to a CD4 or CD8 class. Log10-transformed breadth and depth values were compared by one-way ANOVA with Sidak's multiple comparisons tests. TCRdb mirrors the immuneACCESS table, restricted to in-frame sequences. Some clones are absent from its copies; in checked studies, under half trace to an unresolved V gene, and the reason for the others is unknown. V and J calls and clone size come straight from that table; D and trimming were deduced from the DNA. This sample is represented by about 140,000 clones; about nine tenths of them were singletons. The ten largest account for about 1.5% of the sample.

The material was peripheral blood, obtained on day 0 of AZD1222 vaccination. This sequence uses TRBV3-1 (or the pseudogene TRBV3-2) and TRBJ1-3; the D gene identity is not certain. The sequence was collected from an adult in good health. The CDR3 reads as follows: CASSQAGSGGNTIYF. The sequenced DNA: TGTGCCAGCAGCCAGGCCGGGTCCGGGGGAAACACCATATATTTT.